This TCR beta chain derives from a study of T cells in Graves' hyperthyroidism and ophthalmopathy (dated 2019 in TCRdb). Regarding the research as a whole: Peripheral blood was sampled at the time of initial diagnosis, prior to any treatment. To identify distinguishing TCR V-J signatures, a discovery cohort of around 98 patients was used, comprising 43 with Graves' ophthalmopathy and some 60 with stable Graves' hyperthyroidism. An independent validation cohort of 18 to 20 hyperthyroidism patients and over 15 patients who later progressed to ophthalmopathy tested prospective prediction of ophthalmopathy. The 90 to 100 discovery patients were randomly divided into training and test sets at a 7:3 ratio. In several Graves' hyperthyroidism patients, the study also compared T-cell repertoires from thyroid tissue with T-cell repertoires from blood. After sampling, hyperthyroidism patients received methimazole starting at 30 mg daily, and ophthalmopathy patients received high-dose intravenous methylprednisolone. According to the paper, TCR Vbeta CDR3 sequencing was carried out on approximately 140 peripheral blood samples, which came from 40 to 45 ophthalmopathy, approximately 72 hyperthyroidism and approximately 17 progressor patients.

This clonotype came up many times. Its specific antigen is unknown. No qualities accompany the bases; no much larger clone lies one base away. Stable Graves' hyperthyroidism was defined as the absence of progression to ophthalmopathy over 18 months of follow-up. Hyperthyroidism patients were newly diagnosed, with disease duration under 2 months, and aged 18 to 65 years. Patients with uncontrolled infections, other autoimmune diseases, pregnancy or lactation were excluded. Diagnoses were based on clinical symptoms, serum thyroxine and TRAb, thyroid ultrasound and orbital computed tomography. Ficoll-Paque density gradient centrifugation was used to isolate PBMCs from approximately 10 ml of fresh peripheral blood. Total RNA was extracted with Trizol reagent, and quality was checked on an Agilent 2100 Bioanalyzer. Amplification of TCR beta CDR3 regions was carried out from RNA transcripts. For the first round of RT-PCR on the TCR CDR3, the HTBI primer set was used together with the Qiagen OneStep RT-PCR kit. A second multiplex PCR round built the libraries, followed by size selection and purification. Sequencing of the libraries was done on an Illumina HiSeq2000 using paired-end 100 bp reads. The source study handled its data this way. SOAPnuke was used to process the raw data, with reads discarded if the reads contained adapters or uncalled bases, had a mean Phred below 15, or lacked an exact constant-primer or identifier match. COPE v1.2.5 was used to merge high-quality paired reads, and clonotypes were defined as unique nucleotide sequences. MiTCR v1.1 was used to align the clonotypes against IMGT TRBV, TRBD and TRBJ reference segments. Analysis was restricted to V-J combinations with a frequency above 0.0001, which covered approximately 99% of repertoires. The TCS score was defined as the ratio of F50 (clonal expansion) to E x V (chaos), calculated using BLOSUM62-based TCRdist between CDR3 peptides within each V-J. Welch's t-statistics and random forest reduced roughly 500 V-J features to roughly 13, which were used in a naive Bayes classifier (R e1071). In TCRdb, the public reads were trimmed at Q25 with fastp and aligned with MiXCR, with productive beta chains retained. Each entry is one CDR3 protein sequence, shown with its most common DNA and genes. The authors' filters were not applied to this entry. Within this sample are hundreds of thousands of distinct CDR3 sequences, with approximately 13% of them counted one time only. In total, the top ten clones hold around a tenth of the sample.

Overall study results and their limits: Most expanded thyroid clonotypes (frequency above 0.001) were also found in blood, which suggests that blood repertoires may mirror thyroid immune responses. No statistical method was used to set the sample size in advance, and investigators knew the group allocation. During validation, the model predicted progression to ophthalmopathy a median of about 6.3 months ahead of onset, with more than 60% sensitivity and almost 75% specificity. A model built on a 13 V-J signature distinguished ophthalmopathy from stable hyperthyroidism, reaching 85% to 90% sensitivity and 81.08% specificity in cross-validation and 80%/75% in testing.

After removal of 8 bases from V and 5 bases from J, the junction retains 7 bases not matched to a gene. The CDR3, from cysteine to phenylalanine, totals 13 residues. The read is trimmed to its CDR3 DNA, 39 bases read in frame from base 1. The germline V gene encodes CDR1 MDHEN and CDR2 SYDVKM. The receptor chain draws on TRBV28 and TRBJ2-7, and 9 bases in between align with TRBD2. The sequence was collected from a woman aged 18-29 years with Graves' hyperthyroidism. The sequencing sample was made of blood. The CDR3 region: CASAGGGEHEQYF. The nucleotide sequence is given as TGTGCCAGCGCGGGGGGGGGAGAGCACGAGCAGTACTTC.